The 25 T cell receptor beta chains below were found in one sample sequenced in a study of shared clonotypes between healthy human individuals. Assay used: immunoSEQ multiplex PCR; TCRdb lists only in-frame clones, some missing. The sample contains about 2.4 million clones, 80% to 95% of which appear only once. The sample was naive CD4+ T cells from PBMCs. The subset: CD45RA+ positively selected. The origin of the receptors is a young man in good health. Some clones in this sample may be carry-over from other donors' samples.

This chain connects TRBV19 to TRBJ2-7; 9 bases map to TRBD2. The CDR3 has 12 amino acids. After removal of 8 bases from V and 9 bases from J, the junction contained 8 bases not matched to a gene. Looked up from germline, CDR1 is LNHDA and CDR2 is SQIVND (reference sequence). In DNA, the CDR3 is TGTGCCAGTCGATCAAATAGCGGGAGGCAGTACTTC. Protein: CASRSNSGRQYF.

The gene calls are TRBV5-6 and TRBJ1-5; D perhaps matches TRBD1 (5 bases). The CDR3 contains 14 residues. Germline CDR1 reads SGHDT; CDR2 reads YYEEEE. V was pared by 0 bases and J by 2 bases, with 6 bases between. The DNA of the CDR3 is TGTGCCAGCAGCTTGGTGGGGGGCAATCAGCCCCAGCATTTT. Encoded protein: CASSLVGGNQPQHF.

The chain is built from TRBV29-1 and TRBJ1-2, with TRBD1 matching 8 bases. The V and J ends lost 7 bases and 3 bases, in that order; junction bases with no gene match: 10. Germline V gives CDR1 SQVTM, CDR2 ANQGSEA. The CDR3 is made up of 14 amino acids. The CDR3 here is CSATWAGGDYGYTF. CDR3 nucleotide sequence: TGCAGCGCCACATGGGCAGGGGGCGACTATGGCTACACCTTC. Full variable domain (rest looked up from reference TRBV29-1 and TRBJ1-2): SAVISQKPSRDICQRGTSLTIQCQVDSQVTMMFWYRQQPGQSLTLIATANQGSEATYESGFVIDKFPISRPNLTFSTLTVSNMSPEDSSIYLCSATWAGGDYGYTFGSGTRLTVV.

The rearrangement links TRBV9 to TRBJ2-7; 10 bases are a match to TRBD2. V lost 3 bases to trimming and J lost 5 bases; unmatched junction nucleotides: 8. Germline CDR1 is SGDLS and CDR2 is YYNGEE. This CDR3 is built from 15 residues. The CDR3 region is CASSGKSGRADEQYF. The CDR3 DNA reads TGTGCCAGCAGCGGAAAAAGCGGGAGGGCCGACGAGCAGTACTTC.

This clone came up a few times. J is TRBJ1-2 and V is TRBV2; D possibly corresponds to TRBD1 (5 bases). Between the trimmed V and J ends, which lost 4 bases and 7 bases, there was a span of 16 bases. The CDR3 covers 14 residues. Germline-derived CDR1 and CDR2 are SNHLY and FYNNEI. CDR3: CASSVLAGIGGYTF. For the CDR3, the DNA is TGTGCCAGCAGTGTTCTAGCAGGGATAGGTGGCTACACCTTC.

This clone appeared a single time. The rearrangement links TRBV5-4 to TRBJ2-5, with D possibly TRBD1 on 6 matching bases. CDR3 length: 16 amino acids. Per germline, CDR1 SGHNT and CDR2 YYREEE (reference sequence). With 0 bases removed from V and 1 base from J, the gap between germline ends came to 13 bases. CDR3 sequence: CASSLGDKGTQETQYF. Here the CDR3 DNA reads TGTGCCAGCAGCTTGGGGGACAAGGGTACCCAAGAGACCCAGTACTTC.

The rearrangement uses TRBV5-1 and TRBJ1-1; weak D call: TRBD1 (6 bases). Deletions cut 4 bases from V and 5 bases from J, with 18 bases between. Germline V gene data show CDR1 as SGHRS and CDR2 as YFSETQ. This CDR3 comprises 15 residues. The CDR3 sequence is CASSPPGGARTEAFF. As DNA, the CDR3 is TGCGCCAGCAGCCCGCCGGGGGGGGCGCGTACTGAAGCTTTCTTT. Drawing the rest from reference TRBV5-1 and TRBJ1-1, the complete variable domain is KAGVTQTPRYLIKTRGQQVTLSCSPISGHRSVSWYQQTPGQGLQFLFEYFSETQRNKGNFPGRFSGRQFSNSRSEMNVSTLELGDSALYLCASSPPGGARTEAFFGQGTRLTVV.

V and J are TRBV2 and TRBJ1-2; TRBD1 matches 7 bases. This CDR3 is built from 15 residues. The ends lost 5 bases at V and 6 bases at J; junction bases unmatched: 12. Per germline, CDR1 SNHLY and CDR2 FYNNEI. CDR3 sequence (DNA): TGTGCCAGCAGTAGAGGGGGCAAGATATATGATGGCTACACCTTC. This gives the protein CASSRGGKIYDGYTF.

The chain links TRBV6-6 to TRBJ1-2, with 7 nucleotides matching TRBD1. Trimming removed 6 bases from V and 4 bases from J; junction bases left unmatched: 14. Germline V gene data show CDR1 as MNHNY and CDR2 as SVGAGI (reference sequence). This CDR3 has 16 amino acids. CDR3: CASRSTPRQGGYGYTF. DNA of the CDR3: TGTGCCAGCAGATCAACCCCCCGACAGGGTGGCTATGGCTACACCTTC.

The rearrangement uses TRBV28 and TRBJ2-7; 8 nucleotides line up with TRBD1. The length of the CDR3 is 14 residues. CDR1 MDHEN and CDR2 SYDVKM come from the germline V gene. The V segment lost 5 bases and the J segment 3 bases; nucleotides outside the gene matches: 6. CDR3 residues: CASSRWDRLYEQYF. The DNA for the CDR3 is TGTGCCAGCAGTCGTTGGGACAGGCTCTACGAGCAGTACTTC.

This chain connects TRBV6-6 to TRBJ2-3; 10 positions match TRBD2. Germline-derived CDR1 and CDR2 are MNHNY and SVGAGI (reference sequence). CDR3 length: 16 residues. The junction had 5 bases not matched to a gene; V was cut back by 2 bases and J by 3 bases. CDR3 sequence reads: CASSYATSGPTDTQYF. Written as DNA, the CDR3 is TGTGCCAGCAGTTACGCGACTAGCGGGCCGACAGATACGCAGTATTTT.

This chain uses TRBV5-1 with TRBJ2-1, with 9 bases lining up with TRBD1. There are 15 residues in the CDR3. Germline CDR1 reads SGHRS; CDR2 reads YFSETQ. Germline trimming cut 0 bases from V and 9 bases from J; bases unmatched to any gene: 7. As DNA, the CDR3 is TGCGCCAGCAGCTTGGACAGGGGGCCGGTCGGTGAGCAGTTCTTC. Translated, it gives CASSLDRGPVGEQFF.

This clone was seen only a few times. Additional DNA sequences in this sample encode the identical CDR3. Written as DNA, the CDR3 is TGCGCCAGCAGCTTACAGACTAGCTCCTACAATGAGCAGTTCTTC. Protein sequence: CASSLQTSSYNEQFF. J is TRBJ2-1 and V is TRBV5-1, with D possibly being TRBD2 (6 bases). The V gene lost 2 bases and the J gene lost 0 bases, with 9 bases spanning the gap. The CDR3 is made up of 15 amino acids. Per germline, CDR1 SGHRS and CDR2 YFSETQ.

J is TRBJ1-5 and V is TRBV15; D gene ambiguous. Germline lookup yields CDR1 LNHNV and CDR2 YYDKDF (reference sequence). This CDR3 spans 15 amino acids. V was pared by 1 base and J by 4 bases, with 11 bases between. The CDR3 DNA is TGTGCCACCAGCAGAGGAGGCGGCGCAAATCAGCCCCAGCATTTT. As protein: CATSRGGGANQPQHF.

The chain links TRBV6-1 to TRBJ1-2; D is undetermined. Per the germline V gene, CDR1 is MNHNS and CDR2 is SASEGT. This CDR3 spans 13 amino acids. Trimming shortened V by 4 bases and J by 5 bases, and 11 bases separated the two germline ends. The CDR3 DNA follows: TGTGCCAGCAGTGTCGCGGGAGGGTATGGCTACACCTTC. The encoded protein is CASSVAGGYGYTF.

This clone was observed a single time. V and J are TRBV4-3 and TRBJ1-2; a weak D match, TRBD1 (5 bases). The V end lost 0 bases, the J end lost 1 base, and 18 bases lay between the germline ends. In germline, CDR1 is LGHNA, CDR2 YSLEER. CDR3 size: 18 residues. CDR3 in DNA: TGCGCCAGCAGCCAAGATTTCCTGGGGGAGCTCGTTAACTATGGCTACACCTTC. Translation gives CASSQDFLGELVNYGYTF.

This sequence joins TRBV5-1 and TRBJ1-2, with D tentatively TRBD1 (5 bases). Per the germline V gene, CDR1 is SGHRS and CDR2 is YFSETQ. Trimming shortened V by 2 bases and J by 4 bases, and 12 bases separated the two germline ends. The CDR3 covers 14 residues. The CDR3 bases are TGCGCCAGCAGCTTTGGACGGGGCGGCTATGGCTACACCTTC. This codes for CASSFGRGGYGYTF.

CDR3 sequence: CASSFTGPSSYEQYF. CDR3 DNA sequence: TGTGCCAGCAGCTTTACAGGGCCAAGCTCCTACGAGCAGTACTTC. The rearrangement links TRBV5-4 to TRBJ2-7, with D possibly matching TRBD1 (6 bases). V dropped 2 bases and J dropped 0 bases, with 12 bases sitting between them. CDR3 length: 15 residues. Germline CDR1 and CDR2: SGHNT and YYREEE (reference sequence).

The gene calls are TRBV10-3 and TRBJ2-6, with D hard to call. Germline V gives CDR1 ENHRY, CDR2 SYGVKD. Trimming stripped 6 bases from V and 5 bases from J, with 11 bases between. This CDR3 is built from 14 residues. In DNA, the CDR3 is TGTGCCATCAGGGACGAAGGTCGGGCCAACGTCCTGACTTTC. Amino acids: CAIRDEGRANVLTF.

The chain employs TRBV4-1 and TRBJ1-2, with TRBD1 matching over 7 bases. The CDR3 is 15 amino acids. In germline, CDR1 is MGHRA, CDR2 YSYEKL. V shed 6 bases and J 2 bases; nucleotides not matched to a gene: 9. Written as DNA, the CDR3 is TGCGCCAGCAGTCCAGCTGGGACAGTAAACTATGGCTACACCTTC. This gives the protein CASSPAGTVNYGYTF.

In DNA, the CDR3 is TGTGCCAGCGCTGGGCAGGGACGGGAAGATACGCAGTATTTT. Translating gives CASAGQGREDTQYF. V is TRBV2 and J is TRBJ2-3, with D perhaps TRBD1 or TRBD2 (5 bases each). The CDR3 has 14 amino acids. The V gene's germline CDR1 is SNHLY and CDR2 FYNNEI. The V end lost 8 bases, the J end lost 5 bases, and 17 bases lay between the germline ends. The complete variable domain, with remaining parts taken from reference TRBV2 and TRBJ2-3, reads EPEVTQTPSHQVTQMGQEVILRCVPISNHLYFYWYRQILGQKVEFLVSFYNNEISEKSEIFDDQFSVERPDGSNFTLKIRSTKLEDSAMYFCASAGQGREDTQYFGPGTRLTVL.

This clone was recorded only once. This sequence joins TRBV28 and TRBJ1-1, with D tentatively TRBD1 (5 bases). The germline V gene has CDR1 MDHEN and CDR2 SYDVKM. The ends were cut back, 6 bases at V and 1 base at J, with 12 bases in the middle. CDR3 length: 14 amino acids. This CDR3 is CASRLYRGNTEAFF. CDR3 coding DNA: TGTGCCAGCAGACTTTATAGGGGGAACACTGAAGCTTTCTTT. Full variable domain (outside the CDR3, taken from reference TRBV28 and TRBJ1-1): DVKVTQSSRYLVKRTGEKVFLECVQDMDHENMFWYRQDPGLGLRLIYFSYDVKMKEKGDIPEGYSVSREKKERFSLILESASTNQTSMYLCASRLYRGNTEAFFGQGTRLTVV.

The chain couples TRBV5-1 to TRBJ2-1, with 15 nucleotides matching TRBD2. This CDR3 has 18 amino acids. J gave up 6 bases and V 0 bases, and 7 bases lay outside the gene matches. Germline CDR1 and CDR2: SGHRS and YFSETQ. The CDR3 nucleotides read TGCGCCAGCAGCTTGGGTGGACTAGCGGGAGGGTTTCCCAATGAGCAGTTCTTC. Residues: CASSLGGLAGGFPNEQFF.

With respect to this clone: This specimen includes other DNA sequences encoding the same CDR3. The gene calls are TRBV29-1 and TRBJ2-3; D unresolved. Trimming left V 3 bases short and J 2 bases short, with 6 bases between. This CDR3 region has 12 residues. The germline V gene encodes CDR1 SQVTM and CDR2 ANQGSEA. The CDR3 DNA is TGCAGCGTTGATCAGTCCACAGATACGCAGTATTTT. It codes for CSVDQSTDTQYF.

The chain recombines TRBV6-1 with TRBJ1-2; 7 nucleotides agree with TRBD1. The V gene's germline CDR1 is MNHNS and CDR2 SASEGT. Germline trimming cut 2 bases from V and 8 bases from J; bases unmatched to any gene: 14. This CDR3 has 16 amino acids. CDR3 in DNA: TGTGCCAGCAGTGAATCGTTTGGCAGGGGGGGGCGAGGCTACACCTTC. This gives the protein CASSESFGRGGRGYTF.